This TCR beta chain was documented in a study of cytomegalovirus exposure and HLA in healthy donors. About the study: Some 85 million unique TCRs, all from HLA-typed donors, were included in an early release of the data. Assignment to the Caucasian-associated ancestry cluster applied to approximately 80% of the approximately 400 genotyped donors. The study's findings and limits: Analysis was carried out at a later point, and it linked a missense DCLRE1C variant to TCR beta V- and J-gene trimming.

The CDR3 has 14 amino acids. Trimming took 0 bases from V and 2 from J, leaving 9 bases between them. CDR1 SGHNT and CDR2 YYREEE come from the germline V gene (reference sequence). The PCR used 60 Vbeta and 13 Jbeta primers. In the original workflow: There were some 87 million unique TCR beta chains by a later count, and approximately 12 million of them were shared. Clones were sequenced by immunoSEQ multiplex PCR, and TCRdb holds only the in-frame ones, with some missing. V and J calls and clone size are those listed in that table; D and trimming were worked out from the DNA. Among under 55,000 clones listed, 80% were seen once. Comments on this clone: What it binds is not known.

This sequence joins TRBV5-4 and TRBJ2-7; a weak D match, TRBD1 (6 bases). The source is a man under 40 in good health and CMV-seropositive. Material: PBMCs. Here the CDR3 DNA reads TGTGCCAGCAGCTTGGGACAGGTGGCCTACGAGCAGTACTTC. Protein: CASSLGQVAYEQYF.